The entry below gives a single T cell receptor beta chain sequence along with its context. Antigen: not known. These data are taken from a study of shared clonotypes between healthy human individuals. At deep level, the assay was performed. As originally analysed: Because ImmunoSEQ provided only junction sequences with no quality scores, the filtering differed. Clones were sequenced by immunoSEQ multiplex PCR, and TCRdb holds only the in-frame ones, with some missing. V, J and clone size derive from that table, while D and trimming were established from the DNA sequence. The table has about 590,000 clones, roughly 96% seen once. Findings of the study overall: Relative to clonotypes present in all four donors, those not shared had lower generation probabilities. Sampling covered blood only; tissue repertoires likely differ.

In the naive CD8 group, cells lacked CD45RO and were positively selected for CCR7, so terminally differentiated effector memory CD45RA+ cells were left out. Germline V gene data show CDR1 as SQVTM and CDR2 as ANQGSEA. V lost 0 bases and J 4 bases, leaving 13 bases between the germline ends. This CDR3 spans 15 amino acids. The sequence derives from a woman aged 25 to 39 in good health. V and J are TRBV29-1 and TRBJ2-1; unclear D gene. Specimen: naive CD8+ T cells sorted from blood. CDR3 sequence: CSVEDRDSRYNEQFF. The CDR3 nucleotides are TGCAGCGTTGAAGATCGTGATAGCCGATACAATGAGCAGTTCTTC.